This is a list of T cell receptor beta chains from one sample in a study of T cell repertoires in cytomegalovirus infection. One entry per CDR3 protein results from TCRdb running MiXCR on the reads. Here the sample spans around 47,000 distinct CDR3 sequences, around a fifth being singletons. The antigens these receptors bind are not known. Sequencing was performed on CD8+ T cells from cultured PBMCs, taken from culture after CMV antigen stimulation. These receptors all come from a human donor in good health (CMV status not recorded). Some clones in this sample may be carry-over from other donors' samples. The CDR3 runs from the conserved cysteine through the conserved F or W. The order of the fields is D gene, J gene, V gene, clone size, CDR3 protein, CDR3 DNA. The D gene is left open where the match is weak. Size is stated for part of the rows, as once, few or many counts, or as a class when the clone is expanded.

D gene: .; J gene: TRBJ1-1; V gene: TRBV19; clone size: few; CDR3 protein: CASSTGGGMEIVAEAFF; CDR3 DNA: TGTGCCAGTAGTACCGGGGGTGGGATGGAGATTGTCGCTGAAGCTTTCTTT
D gene: .; J gene: TRBJ2-3; V gene: TRBV6-5; clone size: .; CDR3 protein: CASSYGNTDTQYF; CDR3 DNA: TGTGCCAGCAGTTACGGGAACACAGATACGCAGTATTTT
D gene: .; J gene: TRBJ1-5; V gene: TRBV7-9; clone size: few; CDR3 protein: CASSLGPGRGGVQPQHF; CDR3 DNA: TGTGCCAGCAGCTTGGGCCCGGGGCGCGGGGGAGTTCAGCCCCAGCATTTT
D gene: .; J gene: TRBJ2-1; V gene: TRBV4-1; clone size: .; CDR3 protein: CASSQDPTGYGNEQFF; CDR3 DNA: TGCGCCAGCAGCCAAGATCCTACAGGGTATGGCAATGAGCAGTTCTTC
D gene: .; J gene: TRBJ1-2; V gene: TRBV6-8; clone size: few; CDR3 protein: CASSYSTGRGGYTF; CDR3 DNA: TGTGCCAGCAGTTACTCTACAGGGCGTGGGGGCTACACCTTC
D gene: TRBD1; J gene: TRBJ2-7; V gene: TRBV7-2; clone size: many; CDR3 protein: CASSPRTGYEQYF; CDR3 DNA: TGTGCCAGCAGCCCGAGGACAGGGTACGAGCAGTACTTC
D gene: .; J gene: TRBJ1-1; V gene: TRBV5-4; clone size: few; CDR3 protein: CASSGGTENTEAFF; CDR3 DNA: TGTGCCAGCAGCGGAGGAACAGAGAACACTGAAGCTTTCTTT
D gene: .; J gene: TRBJ1-2; V gene: TRBV11-2; clone size: .; CDR3 protein: CASSGRQGLSYTF; CDR3 DNA: TGTGCCAGCAGCGGTCGTCAGGGGCTCAGCTACACCTTC
D gene: TRBD2; J gene: TRBJ2-2; V gene: TRBV7-2; clone size: once; CDR3 protein: CARGERGASNTGELFF; CDR3 DNA: TGTGCCAGGGGGGAGCGGGGGGCCTCGAACACCGGGGAGCTGTTTTTT
D gene: TRBD1; J gene: TRBJ2-2; V gene: TRBV9; clone size: .; CDR3 protein: CASSVRTGATGELFF; CDR3 DNA: TGTGCCAGCAGCGTTAGGACAGGGGCCACCGGGGAGCTGTTTTTT
D gene: TRBD1; J gene: TRBJ2-7; V gene: TRBV7-2; clone size: few; CDR3 protein: CASSWTGTDSYEQYF; CDR3 DNA: TGTGCCAGCAGCTGGACCGGGACAGACTCCTACGAGCAGTACTTC
D gene: .; J gene: TRBJ1-4; V gene: TRBV7-8; clone size: few; CDR3 protein: CASSLDEGFEKLFF; CDR3 DNA: TGTGCCAGCAGCTTAGATGAGGGTTTCGAAAAACTGTTTTTT
D gene: .; J gene: TRBJ2-3; V gene: TRBV27; clone size: .; CDR3 protein: CASSLLADTDTQYF; CDR3 DNA: TGTGCCAGCAGTTTATTGGCGGACACAGATACGCAGTATTTT
D gene: TRBD1; J gene: TRBJ1-1; V gene: TRBV6-2/TRBV6-3; clone size: .; CDR3 protein: CASRRGQGGTEAFF; CDR3 DNA: TGTGCCAGCAGGAGGGGACAGGGAGGCACTGAAGCTTTCTTT
D gene: .; J gene: TRBJ2-7; V gene: TRBV9; clone size: .; CDR3 protein: CASSESGESYEQYF; CDR3 DNA: TGTGCCAGCAGCGAGTCAGGGGAATCCTACGAGCAGTACTTC
D gene: TRBD1; J gene: TRBJ1-1; V gene: TRBV4-2; clone size: few; CDR3 protein: CASSHSRTGEGMNTEAFF; CDR3 DNA: TGTGCCAGCAGCCACTCCAGGACAGGGGAGGGTATGAACACTGAAGCTTTCTTT
D gene: TRBD1; J gene: TRBJ1-1; V gene: TRBV9; clone size: .; CDR3 protein: CASSVGDRYTEAFF; CDR3 DNA: TGTGCCAGCAGCGTAGGGGACAGATACACTGAAGCTTTCTTT
D gene: .; J gene: TRBJ2-2; V gene: TRBV7-2; clone size: few; CDR3 protein: CASNSPGRGSTGELFF; CDR3 DNA: TGTGCCAGCAACTCCCCCGGGCGGGGATCCACCGGGGAGCTGTTTTTT
D gene: .; J gene: TRBJ2-7; V gene: TRBV7-6; clone size: .; CDR3 protein: CASSATGPTYEQYF; CDR3 DNA: TGTGCCAGCAGCGCCACAGGGCCCACCTACGAGCAGTACTTC
D gene: TRBD2; J gene: TRBJ2-1; V gene: TRBV7-3; clone size: .; CDR3 protein: CASSSPGDSGGGQGSYNEQFF; CDR3 DNA: TGTGCCAGCAGCTCCCCGGGGGATAGCGGGGGGGGGCAAGGCTCCTACAATGAGCAGTTCTTC
D gene: .; J gene: TRBJ2-5; V gene: TRBV6-2/TRBV6-3; clone size: few; CDR3 protein: CASSRDGNQETQYF; CDR3 DNA: TGTGCCAGCAGCCGGGACGGAAACCAAGAGACCCAGTACTTC
D gene: .; J gene: TRBJ1-2; V gene: TRBV9; clone size: few; CDR3 protein: CASSAHQSQSYGYTF; CDR3 DNA: TGTGCCAGCAGCGCCCATCAATCTCAGAGCTATGGCTACACCTTC
D gene: TRBD1; J gene: TRBJ2-7; V gene: TRBV12-3/TRBV12-4; clone size: .; CDR3 protein: CASSSSGTGVWEQYF; CDR3 DNA: TGTGCCAGCAGTTCTTCCGGGACAGGGGTGTGGGAGCAGTACTTC
D gene: TRBD1; J gene: TRBJ1-1; V gene: TRBV4-1; clone size: few; CDR3 protein: CTSSQGPPGTGDTEAFF; CDR3 DNA: TGCACCAGCAGCCAAGGCCCTCCCGGGACAGGGGACACTGAAGCTTTCTTT
D gene: .; J gene: TRBJ2-1; V gene: TRBV5-4; clone size: few; CDR3 protein: CASSLDSRPYNEQFF; CDR3 DNA: TGTGCCAGCAGCTTGGATAGCCGACCCTACAATGAGCAGTTCTTC
D gene: .; J gene: TRBJ1-1; V gene: TRBV6-5; clone size: many; CDR3 protein: CASHIAGTTEAFF; CDR3 DNA: TGTGCCAGTCACATTGCAGGGACCACTGAAGCTTTCTTT